Sequencing of this TCR beta chain was carried out in a study of graft-versus-host responses after intestinal transplantation. Study background: Transplant types were multivisceral, liver-intestinal, or isolated intestinal.

Data came from immunoSEQ multiplex PCR; TCRdb stores just in-frame clones and leaves some out. The sample carries 96,000 or so clones, 80% to 95% recorded once. With regard to this clone: The antigen remains unidentified.

The CDR3 covers 15 residues. V lost 3 bases and J lost 6, with 19 bases in between. The germline V gene has CDR1 SGHRS and CDR2 YFSETQ. Study-wide results and caveats: Elevated graft-versus-host to host-versus-graft clonal ratios in allografts were recorded for patients with graft-donor T cell macrochimerism.

The chain employs TRBV5-1 and TRBJ2-7; TRBD1 is a possible D gene (5 bases). The sequences come from unstimulated CD4+ T cells sorted from spleen or lymph node cells, collected before intestinal transplant. The sequence derives from a human donor who received an intestinal transplant. The DNA for the CDR3 is TGCGCCAGCAGCTCGGCCGGGTTCCAGGGAAGCGAGCAGTACTTC. It specifies CASSSAGFQGSEQYF. Variable domain in full (rest from reference TRBV5-1 and TRBJ2-7): KAGVTQTPRYLIKTRGQQVTLSCSPISGHRSVSWYQQTPGQGLQFLFEYFSETQRNKGNFPGRFSGRQFSNSRSEMNVSTLELGDSALYLCASSSAGFQGSEQYFGPGTRLTVT.